These T cell receptor beta chains were read from a single sample in a study of shared clonotypes between healthy human individuals. Assay: immunoSEQ multiplex PCR; the TCRdb copy retains only in-frame clones and omits some. The table lists 2 million to 2.5 million clones, 80% to 95% of them singletons. The sequenced sample consisted of naive CD4+ T cells from PBMCs. Source of these receptors: a man younger than 35 in good health. Some clones in this sample may be carry-over from other donors' samples. Each CDR3 is given with its conserved first and last residue. Fields, in order: J gene, V gene, CDR3 protein.

TRBJ2-1 | TRBV30 | CAWSSTGYEQFF
TRBJ2-1 | TRBV6-5 | CASSPLAGSLNEQFF
TRBJ2-2 | TRBV19 | CASSSTSGSTGELFF
TRBJ1-4 | TRBV7-9 | CASSFARGTRGGSLFF
TRBJ2-2 | TRBV28 | CASSLSGYAGELFF
TRBJ1-3 | TRBV25-1 | CASSDPGAGNTIYF
TRBJ2-3 | TRBV30 | CAWRLNGVDTQYF
TRBJ1-1 | TRBV27 | CASSSLKTEAFF
TRBJ1-5 | TRBV28 | CASSPFYTPQPQHF
TRBJ1-3 | TRBV5-1 | CASSLGRPGNTIYF
TRBJ2-1 | TRBV2 | CASSVDRGQYNEQFF
TRBJ2-5 | TRBV19 | CASSIDETQYF
TRBJ1-2 | TRBV18 | CASSQGQGALLVYGYTF
TRBJ1-2 | TRBV9 | CASTEGGGIGGYTF
TRBJ2-3 | TRBV11-2 | CASSLRQGASTDTQYF
TRBJ1-3 | TRBV18 | CASSPDSSGNTIYF
TRBJ1-2 | TRBV11-2 | CASRNETSRGDGYTF
TRBJ2-7 | TRBV28 | CASGPRGQPYEQYF
TRBJ1-2 | TRBV5-1 | CASSGPTGLGGLGYTF
TRBJ2-1 | TRBV7-9 | CASSPASGRRLDNEQFF
TRBJ1-2 | TRBV7-9 | CASSFAGNYGYTF
TRBJ1-6 | TRBV2 | CASSETDRRASPLHF
TRBJ2-2 | TRBV6-1 | CASSSRQATGELFF
TRBJ1-2 | TRBV19 | CASSNRIPLGGYTF
TRBJ2-1 | TRBV7-2 | CASSSRQVSSYNEQFF
TRBJ2-3 | TRBV28 | CASSFGVSSTDTQYF
TRBJ2-5 | TRBV5-1 | CASSTQVDETQYF
TRBJ2-2 | TRBV28 | CASRWTPPGELFF
TRBJ2-1 | TRBV28 | CASSLAGGPYNEQFF